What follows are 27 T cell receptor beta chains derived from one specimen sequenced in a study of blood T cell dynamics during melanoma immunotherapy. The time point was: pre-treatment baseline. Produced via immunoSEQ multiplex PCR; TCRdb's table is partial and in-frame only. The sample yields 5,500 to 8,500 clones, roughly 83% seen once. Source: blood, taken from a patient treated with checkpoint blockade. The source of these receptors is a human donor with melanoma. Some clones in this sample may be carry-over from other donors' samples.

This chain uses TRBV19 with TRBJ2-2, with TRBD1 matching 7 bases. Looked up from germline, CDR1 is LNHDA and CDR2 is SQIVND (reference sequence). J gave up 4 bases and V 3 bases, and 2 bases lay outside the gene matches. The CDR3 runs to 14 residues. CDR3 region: CASSMGQSTGELFF. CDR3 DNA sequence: TGTGCCAGTAGTATGGGACAGAGCACCGGGGAGCTGTTTTTT.

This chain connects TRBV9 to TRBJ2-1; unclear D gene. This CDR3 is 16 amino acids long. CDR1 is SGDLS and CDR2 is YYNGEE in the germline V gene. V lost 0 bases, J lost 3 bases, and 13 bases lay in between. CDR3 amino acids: CASSVGQERVYNEQFF. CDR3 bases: TGTGCCAGCAGCGTAGGGCAGGAAAGGGTCTACAATGAGCAGTTCTTC. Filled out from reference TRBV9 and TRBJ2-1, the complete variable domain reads DSGVTQTPKHLITATGQRVTLRCSPRSGDLSVYWYQQSLDQGLQFLIQYYNGEERAKGNILERFSAQQFPDLHSELNLSSLELGDSALYFCASSVGQERVYNEQFFGPGTRLTVL.

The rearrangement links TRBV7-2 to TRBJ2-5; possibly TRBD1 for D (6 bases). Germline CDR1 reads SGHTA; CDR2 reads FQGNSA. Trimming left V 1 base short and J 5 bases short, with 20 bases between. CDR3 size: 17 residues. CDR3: CASSLDWVGASGETQYF. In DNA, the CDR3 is TGTGCCAGCAGCTTAGATTGGGTGGGGGCCTCGGGGGAGACCCAGTACTTC.

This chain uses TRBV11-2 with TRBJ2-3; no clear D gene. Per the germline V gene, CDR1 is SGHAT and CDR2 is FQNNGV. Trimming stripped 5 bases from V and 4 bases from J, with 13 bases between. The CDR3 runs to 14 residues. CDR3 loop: CASSPQDWADTQYF. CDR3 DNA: TGTGCCAGCAGCCCCCAAGACTGGGCAGATACGCAGTATTTT.

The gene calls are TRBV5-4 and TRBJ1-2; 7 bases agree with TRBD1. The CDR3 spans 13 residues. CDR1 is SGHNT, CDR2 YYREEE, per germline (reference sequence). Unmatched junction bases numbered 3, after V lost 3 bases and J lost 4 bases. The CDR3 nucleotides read TGTGCCAGCAGCTCGGGACAGTCCTATGGCTACACCTTC. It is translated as CASSSGQSYGYTF.

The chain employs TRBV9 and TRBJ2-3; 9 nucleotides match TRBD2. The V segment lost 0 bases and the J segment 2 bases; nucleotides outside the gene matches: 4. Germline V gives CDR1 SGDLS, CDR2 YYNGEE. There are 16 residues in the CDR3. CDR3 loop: CASSVGPSGVTDTQYF. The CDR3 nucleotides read TGTGCCAGCAGCGTAGGTCCTAGCGGGGTCACAGATACGCAGTATTTT.

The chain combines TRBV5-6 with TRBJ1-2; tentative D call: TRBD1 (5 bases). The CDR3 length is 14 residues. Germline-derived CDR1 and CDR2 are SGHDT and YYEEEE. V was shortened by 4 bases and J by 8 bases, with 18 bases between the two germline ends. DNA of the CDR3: TGTGCCAGCAGCCGGGCTGGCAGGGTGGGGGGCTACACCTTC. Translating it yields CASSRAGRVGGYTF.

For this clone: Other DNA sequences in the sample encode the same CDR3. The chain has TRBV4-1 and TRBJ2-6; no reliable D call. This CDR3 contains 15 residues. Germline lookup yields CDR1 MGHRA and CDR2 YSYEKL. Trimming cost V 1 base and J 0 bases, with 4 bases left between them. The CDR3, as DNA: TGCGCCAGCAGCCAAGTTAACTCTGGGGCCAACGTCCTGACTTTC. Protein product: CASSQVNSGANVLTF.

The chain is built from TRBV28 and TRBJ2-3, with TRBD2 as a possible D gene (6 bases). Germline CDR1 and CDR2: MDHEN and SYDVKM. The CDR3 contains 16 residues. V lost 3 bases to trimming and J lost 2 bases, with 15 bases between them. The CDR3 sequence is CASSLGLAGTTDTQYF. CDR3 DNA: TGTGCCAGCAGTTTGGGGTTGGCGGGAACCACAGATACGCAGTATTTT.

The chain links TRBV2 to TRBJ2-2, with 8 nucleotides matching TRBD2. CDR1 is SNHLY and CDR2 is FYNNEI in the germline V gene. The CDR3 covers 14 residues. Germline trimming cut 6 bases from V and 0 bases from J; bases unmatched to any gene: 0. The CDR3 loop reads CASRAGANTGELFF. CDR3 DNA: TGTGCCAGCAGAGCGGGGGCGAACACCGGGGAGCTGTTTTTT.

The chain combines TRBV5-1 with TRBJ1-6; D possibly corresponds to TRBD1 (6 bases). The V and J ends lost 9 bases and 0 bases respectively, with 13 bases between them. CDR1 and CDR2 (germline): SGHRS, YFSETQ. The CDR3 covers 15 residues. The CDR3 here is CATRTDSSYNSPLHF. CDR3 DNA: TGCGCCACTCGGACGGACAGCTCCTATAATTCACCCCTCCACTTT.

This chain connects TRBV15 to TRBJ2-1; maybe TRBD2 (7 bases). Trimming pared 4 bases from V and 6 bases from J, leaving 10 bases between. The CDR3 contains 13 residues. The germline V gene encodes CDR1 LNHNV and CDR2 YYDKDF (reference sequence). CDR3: CATSKGGGNEQFF. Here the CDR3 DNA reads TGTGCCACCAGCAAGGGAGGGGGCAATGAGCAGTTCTTC.

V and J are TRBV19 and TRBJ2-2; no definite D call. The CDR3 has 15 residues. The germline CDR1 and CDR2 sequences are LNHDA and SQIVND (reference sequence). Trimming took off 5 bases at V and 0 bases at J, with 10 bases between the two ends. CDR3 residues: CASSLSRSNTGELFF. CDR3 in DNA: TGTGCCAGTAGTCTTAGCAGATCGAACACCGGGGAGCTGTTTTTT.

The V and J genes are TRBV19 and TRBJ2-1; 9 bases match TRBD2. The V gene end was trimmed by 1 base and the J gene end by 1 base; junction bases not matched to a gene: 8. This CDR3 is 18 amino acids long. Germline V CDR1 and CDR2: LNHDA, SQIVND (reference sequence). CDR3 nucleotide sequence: TGTGCCAGTAGTATAGGCGGGAGGGCCGGAGCGTCCTACAATGAGCAGTTCTTC. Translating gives CASSIGGRAGASYNEQFF.

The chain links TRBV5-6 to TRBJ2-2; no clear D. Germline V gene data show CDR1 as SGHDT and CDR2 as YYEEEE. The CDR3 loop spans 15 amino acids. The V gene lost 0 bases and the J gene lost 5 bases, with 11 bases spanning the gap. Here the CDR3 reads CASSLVLDETGELFF. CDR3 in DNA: TGTGCCAGCAGCTTGGTCCTAGACGAAACCGGGGAGCTGTTTTTT. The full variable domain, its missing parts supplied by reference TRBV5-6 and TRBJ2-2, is DAGVTQSPTHLIKTRGQQVTLRCSPKSGHDTVSWYQQALGQGPQFIFQYYEEEERQRGNFPDRFSGHQFPNYSSELNVNALLLGDSALYLCASSLVLDETGELFFGEGSRLTVL.

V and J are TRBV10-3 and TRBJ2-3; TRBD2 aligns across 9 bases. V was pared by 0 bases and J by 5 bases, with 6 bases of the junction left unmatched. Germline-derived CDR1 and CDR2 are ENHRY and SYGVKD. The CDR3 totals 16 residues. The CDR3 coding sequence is TGTGCCATCAGTGAGTCAGAGCGGGGGGCCCAAGATACGCAGTATTTT. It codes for CAISESERGAQDTQYF.

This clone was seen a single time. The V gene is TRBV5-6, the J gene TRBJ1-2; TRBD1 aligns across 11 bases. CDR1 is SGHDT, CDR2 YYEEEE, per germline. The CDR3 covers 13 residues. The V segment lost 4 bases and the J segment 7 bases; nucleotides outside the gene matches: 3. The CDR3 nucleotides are TGTGCCAGCAGCCCCGGGACAGGGGGTGGCTACACCTTC. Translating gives CASSPGTGGGYTF.

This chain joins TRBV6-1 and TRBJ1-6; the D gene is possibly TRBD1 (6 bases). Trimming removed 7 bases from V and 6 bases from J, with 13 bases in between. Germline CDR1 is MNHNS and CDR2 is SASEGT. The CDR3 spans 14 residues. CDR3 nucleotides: TGTGCCAGCAACCCAGGGGTTACTAATTCACCCCTCCACTTT. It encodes CASNPGVTNSPLHF.

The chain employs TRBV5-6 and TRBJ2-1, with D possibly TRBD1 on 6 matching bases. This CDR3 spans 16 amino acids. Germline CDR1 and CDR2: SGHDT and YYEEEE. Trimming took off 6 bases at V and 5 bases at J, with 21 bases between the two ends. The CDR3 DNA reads TGTGCCAGCATCGCCCAGGGCCCCCGGGACAACAATGAGCAGTTCTTC. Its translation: CASIAQGPRDNNEQFF.

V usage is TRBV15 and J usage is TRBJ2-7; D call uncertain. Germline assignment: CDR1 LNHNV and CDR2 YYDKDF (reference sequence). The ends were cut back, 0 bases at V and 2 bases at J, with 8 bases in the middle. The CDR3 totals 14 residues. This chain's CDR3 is CATSRDLLAYEQYF. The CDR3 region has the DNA TGTGCCACCAGCAGAGATTTATTGGCCTACGAGCAGTACTTC.

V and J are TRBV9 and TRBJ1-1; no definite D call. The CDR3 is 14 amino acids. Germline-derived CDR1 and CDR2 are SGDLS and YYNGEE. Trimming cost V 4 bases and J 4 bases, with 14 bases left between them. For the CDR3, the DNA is TGTGCCAGCAGCCCAAGGTGGGAACCCACTGAAGCTTTCTTT. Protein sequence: CASSPRWEPTEAFF.

The CDR3 region is CASTLLNTEAFF. In nucleotides, the CDR3 is TGTGCCAGCACCCTATTAAACACTGAAGCTTTCTTT. The chain carries TRBV6-1 and TRBJ1-1; D unresolved. Trimming pared 7 bases from V and 2 bases from J, leaving 8 bases between. Germline assignment: CDR1 MNHNS and CDR2 SASEGT. This CDR3 is built from 12 residues.

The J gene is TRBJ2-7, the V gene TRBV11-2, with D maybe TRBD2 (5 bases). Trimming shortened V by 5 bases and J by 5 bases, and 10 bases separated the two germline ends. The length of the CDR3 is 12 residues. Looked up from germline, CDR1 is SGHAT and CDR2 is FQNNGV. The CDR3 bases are TGTGCCAGCAGCGAAGAGAGGGACGAGCAGTACTTC. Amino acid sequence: CASSEERDEQYF.

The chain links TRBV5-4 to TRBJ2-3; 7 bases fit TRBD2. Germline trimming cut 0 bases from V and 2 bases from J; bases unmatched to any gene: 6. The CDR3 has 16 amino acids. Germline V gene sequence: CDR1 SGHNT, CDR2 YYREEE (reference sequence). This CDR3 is CASSLGAGENTDTQYF. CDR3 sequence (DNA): TGTGCCAGCAGCTTGGGCGCGGGGGAGAACACAGATACGCAGTATTTT.

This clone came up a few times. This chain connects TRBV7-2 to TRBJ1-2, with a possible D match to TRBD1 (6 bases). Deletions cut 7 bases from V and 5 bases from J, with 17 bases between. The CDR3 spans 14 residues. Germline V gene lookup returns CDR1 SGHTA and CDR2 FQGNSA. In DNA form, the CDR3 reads TGTGCCAGCACGGGGGTGTCAGGGGAGTATGGCTACACCTTC. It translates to CASTGVSGEYGYTF.

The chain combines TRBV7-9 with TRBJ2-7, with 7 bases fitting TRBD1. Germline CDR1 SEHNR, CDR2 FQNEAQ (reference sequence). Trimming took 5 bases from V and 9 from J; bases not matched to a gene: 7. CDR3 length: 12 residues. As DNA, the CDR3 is TGTGCCAGCAGCCTCGACAGGGATGTGCAGTACTTC. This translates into CASSLDRDVQYF.

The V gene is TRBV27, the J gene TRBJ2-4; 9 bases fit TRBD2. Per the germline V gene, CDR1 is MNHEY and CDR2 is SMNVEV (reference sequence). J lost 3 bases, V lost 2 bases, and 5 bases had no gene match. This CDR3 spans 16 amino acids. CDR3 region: CASSLRGGRGKNIQYF. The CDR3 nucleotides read TGTGCCAGCAGTTTACGGGGCGGGAGGGGCAAAAACATTCAGTACTTC.